The 8 T cell receptor beta chains below were found in one sample sequenced in a study of cytomegalovirus exposure and HLA in healthy donors. The PCR employed 60 Vbeta primers together with 13 Jbeta primers. The assay was immunoSEQ multiplex PCR, and TCRdb's table has in-frame clones only and misses some. The profile covers almost 200,000 clones, with roughly 77% appearing a single time and approximately 0.4% taken by the ten largest. Sequenced: PBMCs. These receptors originate from a male donor in good health and CMV-seropositive.

The gene calls are TRBV29-1 and TRBJ2-5; TRBD2 matches 9 bases. V lost 6 bases and J lost 6; bases outside the gene matches: 11. The CDR3 consists of 14 residues. Germline values: CDR1 SQVTM, CDR2 ANQGSEA. In nucleotides, the CDR3 is TGCAGCGTACTAGGCGGGGGGGCGGGAAAGACCCAGTACTTC. It yields the protein CSVLGGGAGKTQYF.

This clone was counted between two and nine times. DNA for the CDR3: TGCGCCAGCAGCGTCTTAGCGGGAGTTGACGAGCAGTACTTC. This codes for CASSVLAGVDEQYF. V is TRBV4-3 and J is TRBJ2-7; 9 bases align to TRBD2. This CDR3 has 14 residues. The ends lost 5 bases at V and 5 bases at J; junction bases unmatched: 7. The V gene's germline CDR1 is LGHNA and CDR2 YSLEER.

This clone has a single count. The chain uses TRBV27 and TRBJ2-5, with 9 nucleotides matching TRBD1. J gave up 0 bases and V 5 bases, and 13 bases lay outside the gene matches. Per germline, CDR1 MNHEY and CDR2 SMNVEV (reference sequence). This CDR3 comprises 18 residues. CDR3 DNA: TGTGCCAGCAGTCCCCGACAGGGGGAAAACCTTTACCAAGAGACCCAGTACTTC. Translated: CASSPRQGENLYQETQYF.

Here the CDR3 reads CASSLALAGRNEKLFF. The DNA for the CDR3 is TGCGCCAGCAGCTTGGCTCTCGCAGGGCGAAATGAAAAACTGTTTTTT. This chain joins TRBV5-1 and TRBJ1-4; D perhaps matches TRBD1 (5 bases). CDR1 is SGHRS and CDR2 is YFSETQ in the germline V gene. V was trimmed by 0 bases and J by 5 bases, leaving 14 bases between them. The CDR3 loop spans 16 amino acids.

This clone has only a few counts. This sequence joins TRBV7-9 and TRBJ1-2; D is ambiguous. The germline gives CDR1 SEHNR, CDR2 FQNEAQ (reference sequence). The CDR3 consists of 15 residues. Trimming shortened V by 1 base and J by 0 bases, and 9 bases separated the two germline ends. The CDR3 nucleotides are TGTGCCAGCAGCTTAGTTGCCAGTCCTAACTATGGCTACACCTTC. This sequence encodes CASSLVASPNYGYTF.

This clone was recorded a few times. The rearrangement uses TRBV7-3 and TRBJ1-1, with TRBD1 identical over 9 bases. CDR1 is SGHTA, CDR2 FQGTGA, per germline. This CDR3 has 13 residues. Germline trimming cut 8 bases from V and 3 bases from J; bases unmatched to any gene: 4. The CDR3 region is CASGRDRDTEAFF. In DNA form, the CDR3 reads TGTGCCAGCGGACGGGACAGGGACACTGAAGCTTTCTTT.

The J gene is TRBJ2-2, the V gene TRBV19, with TRBD2 identical over 8 bases. CDR3 length equals 13 residues. The V gene's germline CDR1 is LNHDA and CDR2 SQIVND (reference sequence). V lost 7 bases and J lost 9; bases outside the gene matches: 7. The CDR3, as DNA: TGTGCCAGTACCACTAGCGGCCACAGGGAGCTGTTTTTT. Translating it yields CASTTSGHRELFF. The full variable domain, completed using reference TRBV19 and TRBJ2-2, is DGGITQSPKYLFRKEGQNVTLSCEQNLNHDAMYWYRQDPGQGLRLIYYSQIVNDFQKGDIAEGYSVSREKKESFPLTVTSAQKNPTAFYLCASTTSGHRELFFGEGSRLTVL.

DNA for the CDR3: TGTGCCACCAAGGACAGGTTCTCTGGAAACACCATATATTTT. Protein sequence: CATKDRFSGNTIYF. The chain carries TRBV19 and TRBJ1-3, with TRBD1 identical over 7 bases. Trimming cost V 10 bases and J 0 bases; bases outside gene matches: 6. Germline lookup yields CDR1 LNHDA and CDR2 SQIVND (reference sequence). The CDR3 contains 14 residues.